The 13 T cell receptor beta chains presented below share a single source sample, sequenced in a study of CD8+CD57+ T cells in acquired aplastic anemia. Using genomic DNA as the template, TCR beta VDJ and CDR3 profiling was carried out. A single record per CDR3 protein comes from TCRdb applying MiXCR to the reads. The sample yields fewer than 100,000 distinct CDR3 sequences, approximately 45% seen once. The sample taken for sequencing was sorted CD4+, CD8+, or CD8+CD57+ T cells (not recorded which) from PBMCs. The receptors originated from a human donor in good health, serving as a control.

The V gene is TRBV10-2, the J gene TRBJ2-7; D is possibly TRBD2 (5 bases). Germline assignment: CDR1 WSHSY and CDR2 SAAADI. The germline V and J ends were trimmed by 6 bases and 7 bases, with 19 bases remaining between them. The CDR3 loop spans 14 amino acids. CDR3 nucleotides: TGCGCCAGCAGGGGGAGCTTGTACACCGGGGAGCAGTACTTC. Its protein product is CASRGSLYTGEQYF.

This clonotype has more than one count but fewer than ten. An end of the junction does not agree with germline; a read error may underlie this. The V and J genes are TRBV10-3 and TRBJ2-5, with D perhaps given as TRBD1 or TRBD2 (5 bases each). Germline V gene sequence: CDR1 ENHRY, CDR2 SYGVKD. The CDR3 has 15 amino acids. The CDR3 nucleotides read TGTGCCAGCAGTTACGGTGGGGGAGACCAAGAGTCCCAGTACTTC. Protein product: CASSYGGGDQESQYF.

This clonotype was counted at least ten times. This sequence joins TRBV29-1 and TRBJ1-2; possibly TRBD1 for D (5 bases). Trimming took off 4 bases at V and 8 bases at J, with 11 bases between the two ends. The CDR3 has 11 amino acids. Germline lookup yields CDR1 SQVTM and CDR2 ANQGSEA. The CDR3 sequence: CSVVEGAGYTF. DNA of the CDR3: TGCAGCGTTGTAGAAGGGGCCGGCTACACCTTC.

This rearrangement joins TRBV12-3 or TRBV12-4 to TRBJ2-1; perhaps TRBD1 as D (5 bases). The CDR3 loop spans 14 amino acids. Trimming stripped 7 bases from V and 7 bases from J, with 17 bases between. CDR3 in DNA: TGTGCCAGCACCCTTACTGGGGCGCATAATGAGCAGTTCTTC. It specifies CASTLTGAHNEQFF.

This clonotype was picked up a small number of times. V and J are TRBV29-1 and TRBJ2-3; 8 bases map to TRBD2. V shed 7 bases, J shed 3 bases, and the junction held 9 bases outside the gene matches. Germline V gene lookup returns CDR1 SQVTM and CDR2 ANQGSEA. The CDR3 is 14 residues long. CDR3 protein: CSGVGIAGTDTQYF. CDR3 bases: TGCAGCGGGGTTGGAATAGCGGGAACAGATACGCAGTATTTT.

This clonotype was detected only a few times. The gene calls are TRBV27 and TRBJ2-1; D is possibly TRBD1 (6 bases). The CDR3 length is 14 residues. CDR1 MNHEY and CDR2 SMNVEV come from the germline V gene (reference sequence). Trimming left V 5 bases short and J 9 bases short, with 17 bases between. The CDR3 DNA is TGTGCCAGCAGTCCCGGGGCAGGGGTCGGTGAGCAGTTCTTC. This translates into CASSPGAGVGEQFF.

V and J are TRBV10-3 and TRBJ2-7; 7 bases match TRBD1. Per germline, CDR1 ENHRY and CDR2 SYGVKD. With 2 bases clipped from V and 5 bases from J, the junction kept 6 bases outside the gene matches. The CDR3 totals 14 residues. The CDR3 region has the DNA TGTGCCATCAGTGAGGTAAACAGGGGCAACGAGCAGTACTTC. It encodes CAISEVNRGNEQYF.

Concerning this clonotype: It may be a read error: a sequence one base away is much more abundant. This chain uses TRBV5-8 with TRBJ2-7, with D perhaps TRBD2 (5 bases). This CDR3 is built from 13 residues. The germline V gene encodes CDR1 SGHTS and CDR2 YDEGEE. V lost 4 bases and J lost 7, with 15 bases in between. Written as DNA, the CDR3 is TGTGCCAGCAGCCCGGGGTATTTGGGGGAGCAGTACTTC. It is translated as CASSPGYLGEQYF.

J is TRBJ1-2 and V is TRBV7-4, with D uncertain. V lost 6 bases, J lost 7 bases, and 12 bases lay in between. The germline V gene encodes CDR1 SGHVT and CDR2 SQSDAQ. The CDR3 spans 12 residues. The CDR3 region has the DNA TGTGCCAGCAGTCAAGTAAGCGCTGGCTACACCTTC. Encoded protein: CASSQVSAGYTF.

The V and J genes are TRBV19 and TRBJ2-7; unclear D gene. Germline V lookup: CDR1 LNHDA, CDR2 SQIVND (reference sequence). This CDR3 is 12 amino acids long. With 4 bases removed from V and 2 bases from J, the gap between germline ends came to 6 bases. The CDR3 spells CASSSQAYEQYF. CDR3 nucleotide sequence: TGTGCCAGTAGTAGCCAGGCCTACGAGCAGTACTTC.

As regards this clonotype: A much larger clone differs by one base, so this may be a read error. V and J are TRBV11-2 and TRBJ1-2, with D perhaps TRBD1 (6 bases). V was pared by 3 bases and J by 8 bases, with 19 bases between. This CDR3 comprises 15 residues. Germline-derived CDR1 and CDR2 are SGHAT and FQNNGV. The CDR3 region has the DNA TGTGCCAGCAGCTTTGAATCCGGGGGCGCGAGCGGCTACACCTTC. Protein: CASSFESGGASGYTF.

The table lists this clonotype with many counts. The chain couples TRBV19 to TRBJ1-5, with a tentative D call TRBD1 (5 bases). V was clipped by 4 bases and J by 9 bases, with 19 bases between them. Per germline, CDR1 LNHDA and CDR2 SQIVND (reference sequence). The CDR3 totals 15 residues. The CDR3 is CASSRGWEVPLPQHF. In DNA form, the CDR3 reads TGTGCCAGTAGTAGGGGGTGGGAGGTTCCACTGCCCCAGCATTTT.

DNA of the CDR3: TGTGCCAGCAGGGAGACAGGGAACTATGGCTACACCTTC. Residues: CASRETGNYGYTF. This chain links TRBV2 with TRBJ1-2; the match to TRBD1 covers 7 bases. Germline-derived CDR1 and CDR2 are SNHLY and FYNNEI. V lost 6 bases to trimming and J lost 2 bases; unmatched junction nucleotides: 3. The CDR3 length is 13 residues. The full variable domain, its missing parts supplied by reference TRBV2 and TRBJ1-2, is EPEVTQTPSHQVTQMGQEVILRCVPISNHLYFYWYRQILGQKVEFLVSFYNNEISEKSEIFDDQFSVERPDGSNFTLKIRSTKLEDSAMYFCASRETGNYGYTFGSGTRLTVV.